Presented here are 28 T cell receptor beta chains from one specimen sequenced in a study of T-cell reconstitution after alpha-beta-depleted transplantation in children. Library preparation (for TCRbeta) was performed with unique molecular identifiers. One entry per CDR3 protein, called by TCRdb with MiXCR from the PCR reads. In the table there are approximately 430,000 distinct CDR3 sequences, 15% to 20% of which are singletons. Sequencing was performed on PBMCs, mostly from graft donor cells, taken 360 days after TCRalphabeta/CD19-depleted stem cell transplant. Receptor source: a boy in the first two years of life who had a stem cell transplant for Wiskott-Aldrich syndrome, so the T cells may come from the graft donor.

The rearrangement joins TRBV20-1 to TRBJ2-3; D ambiguous. The V gene's germline CDR1 is DFQATT and CDR2 SNEGSKA (reference sequence). This CDR3 has 12 residues. Trimming took off 3 bases at V and 2 bases at J, with 6 bases between the two ends. CDR3: CSASLVTDTQYF. The CDR3 bases are TGCAGTGCTAGTTTGGTCACAGATACGCAGTATTTT.

This clonotype has a handful of counts. The J gene is TRBJ2-1, the V gene TRBV14, with TRBD1 identical over 10 bases. There are 16 residues in the CDR3. J gave up 3 bases and V 4 bases, and 6 bases lay outside the gene matches. Per the germline V gene, CDR1 is SGHDN and CDR2 is FVKESK. CDR3 sequence: CASSLGQGGGYNEQFF. CDR3 DNA sequence: TGTGCCAGCAGCCTCGGACAGGGGGGGGGCTACAATGAGCAGTTCTTC.

CDR3 nucleotides: TGTGCCAGCAGTTACCGGAACGGGACAGGACCACTTGCGGGAGACGAAGAGCAGTACTTC. Its protein is CASSYRNGTGPLAGDEEQYF. This rearrangement joins TRBV6-2 or TRBV6-3 to TRBJ2-7, with D maybe TRBD1 (8 bases). Germline V gene data show CDR1 as MNHEY and CDR2 as SVGEGT. The CDR3 covers 20 residues. V dropped 2 bases and J dropped 7 bases, with 33 bases sitting between them.

This clonotype appeared a few times. CDR3 protein: CSVDSSGRAHNEQFF. In DNA, the CDR3 is TGCAGCGTTGACTCTAGCGGGAGGGCCCACAATGAGCAGTTCTTC. V is TRBV29-1 and J is TRBJ2-1; 12 bases match TRBD2. The CDR3 totals 15 residues. V was pared by 3 bases and J by 5 bases, with 5 bases of the junction left unmatched. From germline, CDR1 is SQVTM and CDR2 ANQGSEA.

This clonotype has a handful of counts. The V call is TRBV5-1, the J call TRBJ2-1, with 7 bases matching TRBD2. Germline CDR1 SGHRS, CDR2 YFSETQ. CDR3 length equals 16 residues. After removal of 0 bases from V and 10 bases from J, the junction contained 13 bases not matched to a gene. CDR3 protein: CASSLGAGRAPIEQFF. CDR3 bases: TGCGCCAGCAGCTTGGGAGCGGGGAGGGCCCCCATCGAGCAGTTCTTC.

The chain employs TRBV12-3 or TRBV12-4 and TRBJ2-1; 8 bases match TRBD2. V was clipped by 5 bases and J by 7 bases; unmatched bases: 4. The CDR3 consists of 13 residues. CDR3 sequence reads: CASSILAGNEQFF. CDR3 nucleotides: TGTGCCAGCAGTATCTTAGCGGGAAATGAGCAGTTCTTC.

The V call is TRBV5-1, the J call TRBJ2-1, with 11 bases lining up with TRBD2. The ends lost 2 bases at V and 6 bases at J; junction bases unmatched: 16. Germline CDR1 and CDR2: SGHRS and YFSETQ. The CDR3 covers 19 residues. The CDR3 is CASSFGRALISGGVNEQFF. The DNA for the CDR3 is TGCGCCAGCAGCTTCGGAAGGGCCCTTATTAGCGGGGGGGTCAATGAGCAGTTCTTC.

There are a few counts of this clonotype. The chain recombines TRBV29-1 with TRBJ1-2, with no clear D. This CDR3 has 13 amino acids. Germline CDR1 is SQVTM and CDR2 is ANQGSEA. Between the trimmed V and J ends, which lost 2 bases and 6 bases, there was a span of 13 bases. CDR3 nucleotides: TGCAGCGTTGAACGGTGGCCCCGGAATGGCTACACCTTC. This codes for CSVERWPRNGYTF.

V and J are TRBV11-2 and TRBJ2-5; D possibly corresponds to TRBD2 (5 bases). CDR3 length: 16 residues. Germline values: CDR1 SGHAT, CDR2 FQNNGV. The V end lost 3 bases, the J end lost 1 base, and 15 bases lay between the germline ends. The CDR3 sequence is CASSFGGRIFQETQYF. CDR3 sequence (DNA): TGTGCCAGCAGCTTTGGAGGAAGGATCTTCCAAGAGACCCAGTACTTC.

The V and J genes are TRBV19 and TRBJ2-1; TRBD2 matches at 8 bases. Germline loops: CDR1 LNHDA, CDR2 SQIVND (reference sequence). V lost 7 bases to trimming and J lost 8 bases; unmatched junction nucleotides: 7. There are 13 residues in the CDR3. The CDR3 region is CASKGLVSDEQFF. The DNA of the CDR3 is TGTGCCAGTAAGGGACTAGTTAGCGATGAGCAGTTCTTC.

The chain combines TRBV10-3 with TRBJ1-1; 8 positions agree with TRBD1. Germline V CDR1 and CDR2: ENHRY, SYGVKD. This CDR3 comprises 11 residues. The trim removed 11 bases at V and 7 bases at J, leaving 6 bases unmatched. The DNA for the CDR3 is TGTGCCTCCCGGGGGACAGGTGAAGCTTTCTTT. Residues: CASRGTGEAFF.

The chain combines TRBV29-1 with TRBJ2-3, with D unclear. Trimming pared 7 bases from V and 0 bases from J, leaving 17 bases between. The CDR3 extends over 15 amino acids. Germline V gene lookup returns CDR1 SQVTM and CDR2 ANQGSEA. CDR3 DNA sequence: TGCAGCGCCTACTTCGCCCGACTTAGCACAGATACGCAGTATTTT. It specifies CSAYFARLSTDTQYF.

The chain couples TRBV10-3 to TRBJ2-1; the D gene is possibly TRBD1 (6 bases). The CDR3 consists of 18 residues. Germline V gives CDR1 ENHRY, CDR2 SYGVKD. The germline V and J ends were trimmed by 0 bases and 4 bases, with 19 bases remaining between them. CDR3 nucleotide sequence: TGTGCCATCAGTGAGTCAGCCCCCGGGACACGGACATACAATGAGCAGTTCTTC. It is translated as CAISESAPGTRTYNEQFF.

There are a few counts of this clonotype. The DNA of the CDR3 is TGTGCCAGCAGTTTATCGGACAGCTATGGCTACACCTTC. The encoded protein is CASSLSDSYGYTF. This chain joins TRBV27 and TRBJ1-2, with D perhaps matching TRBD1 (6 bases). This CDR3 comprises 13 residues. The ends were cut back, 0 bases at V and 4 bases at J, with 6 bases in the middle. Germline V gene sequence: CDR1 MNHEY, CDR2 SMNVEV (reference sequence).

This sequence joins TRBV11-2 and TRBJ2-3; D unresolved. V was pared by 4 bases and J by 3 bases, with 8 bases between. This CDR3 contains 13 residues. The germline V gene has CDR1 SGHAT and CDR2 FQNNGV. The CDR3 reads CASSSTTTDTQYF. The DNA for the CDR3 is TGTGCCAGCAGCTCCACCACGACAGATACGCAGTATTTT.

This clonotype has more than one count but fewer than ten. This chain joins TRBV19 and TRBJ2-7, with D perhaps matching TRBD1 or TRBD2 (5 bases each). The germline V gene has CDR1 LNHDA and CDR2 SQIVND (reference sequence). Trimming removed 3 bases from V and 2 bases from J, with 8 bases in between. The CDR3 has 13 amino acids. CDR3 sequence (DNA): TGTGCCAGTAGTATGGGGACCACCTACGAGCAGTACTTC. Amino acids: CASSMGTTYEQYF. Looking up the rest from reference TRBV19 and TRBJ2-7 gives the full variable domain: DGGITQSPKYLFRKEGQNVTLSCEQNLNHDAMYWYRQDPGQGLRLIYYSQIVNDFQKGDIAEGYSVSREKKESFPLTVTSAQKNPTAFYLCASSMGTTYEQYFGPGTRLTVT.

The CDR3 bases are TGCAGTGCTAGCGAACCTACGGGGTCCGGGGAGCTGTTTTTT. Its protein product is CSASEPTGSGELFF. The chain links TRBV20-1 to TRBJ2-2; a possible D gene is TRBD2 (5 bases). Trimming stripped 3 bases from V and 6 bases from J, with 14 bases between. The germline V gene encodes CDR1 DFQATT and CDR2 SNEGSKA (reference sequence). There are 14 residues in the CDR3.

This clonotype has a handful of counts. V and J are TRBV10-3 and TRBJ2-3; D gene unclear. Germline-derived CDR1 and CDR2 are ENHRY and SYGVKD. Trimming took off 7 bases at V and 3 bases at J, with 11 bases between the two ends. The CDR3 sequence is 13 residues long. CDR3 sequence: CAIKEQFTDTQYF. The CDR3 DNA reads TGTGCCATCAAAGAACAGTTTACAGATACGCAGTATTTT.

Many counts were recorded for this clonotype. The chain links TRBV15 to TRBJ2-3; either TRBD1 or TRBD2 may supply D (5 bases each). Trimming took 0 bases from V and 0 from J, leaving 13 bases between them. The CDR3 extends over 17 amino acids. Germline-derived CDR1 and CDR2 are LNHNV and YYDKDF (reference sequence). DNA of the CDR3: TGTGCCACCAGCAGAGAGTACCGGGACCCGAGCACAGATACGCAGTATTTT. It translates to CATSREYRDPSTDTQYF.

The rearrangement links TRBV5-1 to TRBJ2-2; D is possibly TRBD1 (6 bases). This CDR3 is built from 14 residues. The V gene lost 5 bases and the J gene lost 4 bases, with 12 bases spanning the gap. Germline V lookup: CDR1 SGHRS, CDR2 YFSETQ. CDR3 DNA: TGCGCCAGCAGTCGGCGGACAGCCACCGGGGAGCTGTTTTTT. Its protein product is CASSRRTATGELFF.

The rearrangement joins TRBV29-1 to TRBJ2-1, with D tentatively TRBD1 or TRBD2 (5 bases each). Trimming removed 5 bases at V and 2 bases at J, with 13 bases between. This CDR3 is built from 14 residues. CDR1 SQVTM and CDR2 ANQGSEA come from the germline V gene. CDR3 sequence: CSVRGRVAYNEQFF. The CDR3 nucleotides read TGCAGCGTTCGGGGCAGAGTCGCCTACAATGAGCAGTTCTTC.

This clonotype was counted at least ten times. The rearrangement links TRBV7-9 to TRBJ2-3, with 12 positions matching TRBD2. V was pared by 4 bases and J by 7 bases, with 6 bases of the junction left unmatched. This CDR3 is 15 amino acids long. The germline V gene has CDR1 SEHNR and CDR2 FQNEAQ (reference sequence). In nucleotides, the CDR3 is TGTGCCAGCAGCTCTAGCGGGAGGGCCGTCTATACGCAGTATTTT. Residues: CASSSSGRAVYTQYF.

The chain links TRBV27 to TRBJ2-3; D may correspond to TRBD1 or TRBD2 (5 bases each). Trimming shortened V by 6 bases and J by 2 bases, and 12 bases separated the two germline ends. The CDR3 is 14 amino acids. Germline CDR1 and CDR2: MNHEY and SMNVEV (reference sequence). The CDR3 nucleotides read TGTGCCAGCAGCTCCCGGGGCGACACAGATACGCAGTATTTT. Protein sequence: CASSSRGDTDTQYF.

CDR3 amino acids: CASSSGTGYHEQYF. CDR3 sequence (DNA): TGCGCCAGCAGCTCCGGGACAGGGTACCACGAGCAGTACTTC. The V call is TRBV5-1, the J call TRBJ2-7; 9 bases are a match to TRBD1. This CDR3 contains 14 residues. The V gene's germline CDR1 is SGHRS and CDR2 YFSETQ. J lost 5 bases, V lost 3 bases, and 6 bases had no gene match. Full variable domain (missing parts from reference TRBV5-1 and TRBJ2-7): KAGVTQTPRYLIKTRGQQVTLSCSPISGHRSVSWYQQTPGQGLQFLFEYFSETQRNKGNFPGRFSGRQFSNSRSEMNVSTLELGDSALYLCASSSGTGYHEQYFGPGTRLTVT.

This clonotype came up a few times. The rearrangement links TRBV3-1 to TRBJ2-1; 7 bases are shared with TRBD2. This CDR3 comprises 19 residues. With 3 bases clipped from V and 1 base from J, the junction kept 15 bases outside the gene matches. Per the germline V gene, CDR1 is LGHDT and CDR2 is YNNKEL (reference sequence). The CDR3 region has the DNA TGTGCCAGCAGCCATGGGAGGGGAATTGGTAGCGGGTCCTACAATGAGCAGTTCTTC. This gives the protein CASSHGRGIGSGSYNEQFF.

The chain couples TRBV2 to TRBJ2-7; 11 nucleotides match TRBD1. Germline V gene data show CDR1 as SNHLY and CDR2 as FYNNEI. V gave up 4 bases and J gave up 9 bases; unmatched junction bases: 11. The CDR3 has 15 residues. The chain's CDR3 is CASSGAGTGGPAQYF. CDR3 in DNA: TGTGCCAGCAGTGGGGCCGGGACAGGGGGTCCCGCGCAGTACTTC.

The CDR3 DNA is TGTGCCACCAGCAGAGATCTGACGGAGGTGGGGGATACGCAGTATTTT. Amino acids: CATSRDLTEVGDTQYF. The chain employs TRBV15 and TRBJ2-3, with a weak D call TRBD2 (5 bases). This CDR3 comprises 16 residues. V lost 0 bases, J lost 6 bases, and 16 bases lay in between. Germline CDR1 reads LNHNV; CDR2 reads YYDKDF (reference sequence).

This clonotype was recorded a few times. The chain has TRBV6-5 and TRBJ1-6, with TRBD1 as a possible D gene (5 bases). The V end was cut by 5 bases, the J end by 14 bases, with 10 bases between. Germline V gives CDR1 MNHEY, CDR2 SVGAGI. The CDR3 extends over 11 amino acids. The CDR3 nucleotides are TGTGCCAGCAGTGAGAGGGGAACCCTCCACTTT. The encoded protein is CASSERGTLHF.